This passage covers 19 T cell receptor beta chains from one sample sequenced in a study of spatial heterogeneity in lung cancer. TCRdb recomputed calls from the 5' RACE reads with MiXCR, one row per CDR3 protein. Seen here are some 6,900 distinct CDR3 sequences, roughly 3.8% observed once, and the top ten hold roughly 25%. Time point noted: sample taken at primary tumor resection. Whole RNA came from tumor, nontumor lung or frozen PBMC and was sequenced without being sorted. Sequenced material: normal lung tissue next to the tumor, taken at surgery. All receptors come from a female donor with early-stage non-small cell lung cancer.

This clonotype is labeled medium-sized. The chain has TRBV10-3 and TRBJ2-5, with 10 bases fitting TRBD2. The CDR3 runs to 15 residues. V shed 6 bases and J 3 bases; nucleotides not matched to a gene: 7. The germline V gene has CDR1 ENHRY and CDR2 SYGVKD. The CDR3: CAIRDSGGLEETQYF. CDR3 nucleotides: TGTGCCATCAGGGATAGCGGGGGGCTGGAAGAGACCCAGTACTTC.

At least ten counts were recorded for this clonotype. The gene calls are TRBV9 and TRBJ1-5; TRBD1 is a possible D gene (5 bases). Germline V gene lookup returns CDR1 SGDLS and CDR2 YYNGEE. This CDR3 is built from 14 residues. The V end was cut by 3 bases, the J end by 0 bases, with 7 bases between. CDR3 in amino acids: CASSGGYSNQPQHF. The CDR3 DNA follows: TGTGCCAGCAGCGGGGGCTATAGCAATCAGCCCCAGCATTTT.

This clonotype was seen at least ten times. The chain is built from TRBV30 and TRBJ1-3; no firm D call. Germline loops: CDR1 GTSNPN, CDR2 SVGIG (reference sequence). The CDR3 runs 14 residues. Between the trimmed V and J ends, which lost 0 bases and 4 bases, there was a span of 10 bases. CDR3 amino acids: CAWSVASAGNTIYF. The CDR3 DNA follows: TGTGCCTGGAGTGTAGCCTCAGCCGGAAACACCATATATTTT.

The sample holds many counts of this clonotype. This sequence joins TRBV6-6 and TRBJ2-5; D is undetermined. The CDR3 contains 9 residues. Germline values: CDR1 MNHNY, CDR2 SVGAGI (reference sequence). V was trimmed by 8 bases and J by 9 bases, leaving 7 bases between them. DNA of the CDR3: TGTGCCAGCGGGCCGGCCCAGTACTTC. It encodes CASGPAQYF.

This clonotype was recorded many times. The chain couples TRBV7-2 to TRBJ2-3, with D tentatively TRBD2 (6 bases). This CDR3 spans 13 amino acids. Germline V gives CDR1 SGHTA, CDR2 FQGNSA. Trimming took 4 bases from V and 11 from J, leaving 16 bases between them. The CDR3 coding sequence is TGTGCCAGCAGCTCCTCCTTCGGGGGTGGGCAGTATTTT. Translating it yields CASSSSFGGGQYF.

This clonotype was seen repeatedly, ten times or more. The CDR3 DNA reads as TGCAGTGCTTTCCCCCTAGGGGGGGGAGCAGATACGCAGTATTTT. This translates into CSAFPLGGGADTQYF. This chain uses TRBV20-1 with TRBJ2-3; D may be TRBD2 (7 bases). The CDR3 spans 15 residues. Germline CDR1 DFQATT, CDR2 SNEGSKA (reference sequence). Trimming removed 5 bases from V and 4 bases from J, with 19 bases in between.

This clonotype has a count of ten or more. The J gene is TRBJ1-1, the V gene TRBV12-3 or TRBV12-4; TRBD1 aligns across 8 bases. The CDR3 runs 14 residues. The junction had 6 bases not matched to a gene; V was cut back by 5 bases and J by 4 bases. CDR3 in amino acids: CASSPTGVSTEAFF. In DNA form, the CDR3 reads TGTGCCAGCAGTCCGACAGGGGTTAGCACTGAAGCTTTCTTT.

This clonotype occurred many times. The chain combines TRBV20-1 with TRBJ2-1, with a possible D match to TRBD1 (5 bases). The germline V gene encodes CDR1 DFQATT and CDR2 SNEGSKA (reference sequence). Trimming removed 5 bases at V and 7 bases at J, with 15 bases between. The CDR3 is 13 amino acids. This CDR3 reads CSAPYLRENEQFF. The CDR3 coding sequence is TGCAGTGCTCCCTATCTCAGGGAAAATGAGCAGTTCTTC.

This clonotype was detected ten times or more. This rearrangement joins TRBV20-1 to TRBJ2-5; 10 bases map to TRBD2. Germline V gene lookup returns CDR1 DFQATT and CDR2 SNEGSKA (reference sequence). With V trimmed by 3 bases and J by 2 bases, 3 bases remained unmatched. The CDR3 extends over 14 amino acids. CDR3 sequence: CSASLLAGQETQYF. The DNA for the CDR3 is TGCAGTGCTAGCCTACTAGCGGGGCAAGAGACCCAGTACTTC.

This clonotype was detected ten times or more. This chain connects TRBV6-1 to TRBJ2-5, with D perhaps TRBD2 (5 bases). CDR3 size: 15 residues. The V gene's germline CDR1 is MNHNS and CDR2 SASEGT. V shed 6 bases and J shed 2 bases, with 16 bases lying between them. CDR3 nucleotide sequence: TGTGCCAGCAGCATCGCGACTATATCTCAAGAGACCCAGTACTTC. It is translated as CASSIATISQETQYF.

This clonotype was counted many times. The rearrangement uses TRBV19 and TRBJ1-5, with 8 nucleotides matching TRBD1. Per the germline V gene, CDR1 is LNHDA and CDR2 is SQIVND (reference sequence). This CDR3 is built from 17 residues. With 5 bases clipped from V and 3 bases from J, the junction kept 12 bases outside the gene matches. CDR3 loop: CASSPNDRGGPNQPQHF. The CDR3 region has the DNA TGTGCCAGTAGTCCAAATGACAGGGGCGGGCCCAATCAGCCCCAGCATTTT.

The chain recombines TRBV10-3 with TRBJ2-1, with TRBD1 matching 7 bases. The germline gives CDR1 ENHRY, CDR2 SYGVKD. After removal of 2 bases from V and 15 bases from J, the junction contained 13 bases not matched to a gene. The CDR3 runs to 14 residues. The CDR3 region has the DNA TGTGCCATCAGTGAGACTCCTGAACAGGGGTTCCGGTTCTTC. It encodes CAISETPEQGFRFF.

This clonotype is categorized as medium-sized. CDR3 residues: CASSLKLGTRGTEAFF. DNA of the CDR3: TGTGCCAGCAGCTTAAAACTCGGTACCCGAGGAACTGAAGCTTTCTTT. The V gene is TRBV11-1, the J gene TRBJ1-1; D uncertain. Trimming stripped 2 bases from V and 5 bases from J, with 18 bases between. The CDR3 has 16 residues. Germline CDR1 is SGHAT and CDR2 is FQDESV (reference sequence).

The gene calls are TRBV24-1 and TRBJ2-5; 12 bases line up with TRBD2. V gave up 2 bases and J gave up 3 bases; unmatched junction bases: 6. Per the germline V gene, CDR1 is KGHDR and CDR2 is SFDVKD. The CDR3 sequence is 17 residues long. CDR3 protein: CATSDSGLAGLEETQYF. The CDR3 coding sequence is TGTGCCACCAGTGATTCCGGACTAGCGGGGCTAGAAGAGACCCAGTACTTC.

This clonotype was observed at least ten times. The chain couples TRBV12-3 or TRBV12-4 to TRBJ2-5, with TRBD2 as a possible D gene (5 bases). V was pared by 1 base and J by 4 bases, with 19 bases between. The CDR3 is 17 residues long. CDR3 nucleotides: TGTGCCAGCAGTTTAGGGGGAGAGGCCCGGATGAGAGAGACCCAGTACTTC. It translates to CASSLGGEARMRETQYF.

With respect to this clonotype: Since a much larger clone is just one base distant, this may be a read error. The J gene is TRBJ1-5, the V gene TRBV6-1, with D possibly TRBD1 on 6 matching bases. CDR1 and CDR2 (germline): MNHNS, SASEGT. The CDR3 loop spans 15 amino acids. V was shortened by 4 bases and J by 4 bases, with 14 bases between the two germline ends. In nucleotides, the CDR3 is TGTGCCAGCAGTGGGCAGGGGTTTAGAAATCAGCCCCAGCATTTT. It is translated as CASSGQGFRNQPQHF.

The J gene is TRBJ2-3, the V gene TRBV5-6; maybe TRBD1 (6 bases). In germline, CDR1 is SGHDT, CDR2 YYEEEE. V lost 4 bases and J 6 bases, leaving 21 bases between the germline ends. CDR3 size: 16 residues. The CDR3 reads CASSLEARGQGDTQYF. The CDR3 DNA sequence: TGTGCCAGCAGCCTCGAAGCCAGGGGCCAGGGGGATACGCAGTATTTT.

The chain combines TRBV5-1 with TRBJ2-1; D might be TRBD2 (6 bases). Per the germline V gene, CDR1 is SGHRS and CDR2 is YFSETQ. The CDR3 has 14 residues. V was pared by 0 bases and J by 8 bases, with 12 bases between. The chain's CDR3 is CASSLAGTRDEQFF. The CDR3 region has the DNA TGCGCCAGCAGCTTGGCCGGGACTCGGGATGAGCAGTTCTTC. Looking up the rest from reference TRBV5-1 and TRBJ2-1 gives the full variable domain: KAGVTQTPRYLIKTRGQQVTLSCSPISGHRSVSWYQQTPGQGLQFLFEYFSETQRNKGNFPGRFSGRQFSNSRSEMNVSTLELGDSALYLCASSLAGTRDEQFFGPGTRLTVL.

This clonotype showed up many times. The genes are TRBV20-1 and TRBJ1-4; D may be TRBD1 (5 bases). The CDR3 covers 16 residues. Germline V gives CDR1 DFQATT, CDR2 SNEGSKA (reference sequence). The germline V and J ends were trimmed by 0 bases and 0 bases, with 11 bases remaining between them. CDR3 protein: CSARDLGGATNEKLFF. CDR3 DNA sequence: TGCAGTGCTAGAGATCTTGGGGGAGCAACTAATGAAAAACTGTTTTTT.